The rows below give T cell receptor beta chains drawn from one sample of a study of response to subunit inactivated influenza vaccine. One entry per CDR3 protein results from TCRdb running MiXCR on the RT-PCR reads. Among 500,000 or so distinct CDR3 sequences listed, 15% to 20% were seen once. Sample: CD4+ T cells sorted from PBMCs, taken less than 30 months after vaccination. The source of these receptors is a man aged 45 to 70 who received an inactivated influenza vaccine. Both conserved end residues are part of each CDR3. The D gene is left open where the match is weak. Clone size is shown for a subset of rows, as once, few, many or a class of expanded clone.

clone size	J gene	V gene	D gene	CDR3 protein	CDR3 DNA
NA	TRBJ1-6	TRBV20-1	NA	CSARAGPANSPLHF	TGCAGTGCTAGAGCTGGACCGGCGAATTCACCCCTCCACTTT
few	TRBJ2-2	TRBV6-6	NA	CASRRLAGELFF	TGTGCCAGCAGGAGACTAGCCGGGGAGCTGTTTTTT
few	TRBJ1-2	TRBV4-1	NA	CASSQDWASVYGYTF	TGCGCCAGCAGCCAAGATTGGGCGTCAGTCTATGGCTACACCTTC
NA	TRBJ1-6	TRBV12-3/TRBV12-4	TRBD1	CASKTGTGNSPLHF	TGTGCCAGTAAAACCGGGACAGGGAATTCACCCCTCCACTTT
NA	TRBJ2-3	TRBV29-1	NA	CSVTGTTARLPTDTQYF	TGCAGCGTAACGGGAACTACCGCTCGACTACCCACAGATACGCAGTATTTT
NA	TRBJ2-2	TRBV12-3/TRBV12-4	TRBD2	CASSIAGGGTGELFF	TGTGCCAGCAGTATAGCGGGAGGAGGTACCGGGGAGCTGTTTTTT
few	TRBJ1-4	TRBV24-1	NA	CATSDPGAANEKLFF	TGTGCCACCAGTGACCCAGGGGCAGCAAATGAAAAACTGTTTTTT
few	TRBJ2-7	TRBV29-1	NA	CSVVEGEQYF	TGCAGCGTTGTGGAAGGCGAGCAGTACTTC
NA	TRBJ2-6	TRBV29-1	TRBD2	CSVEGLAASGANVLTF	TGCAGCGTTGAAGGACTAGCGGCATCTGGGGCCAACGTCCTGACTTTC
few	TRBJ1-1	TRBV11-2	NA	CASTHPAGVTEAFF	TGTGCCAGCACTCATCCCGCGGGGGTCACTGAAGCTTTCTTT
few	TRBJ2-5	TRBV10-3	NA	CAISDGIGGETQYF	TGTGCCATCAGTGATGGTATCGGGGGAGAGACCCAGTACTTC
NA	TRBJ1-6	TRBV4-2	TRBD1	CASSQEGTGHASPLHF	TGTGCCAGCAGCCAAGAGGGGACAGGGCATGCTTCACCCCTCCACTTT
many	TRBJ2-1	TRBV29-1	TRBD2	CSVDSGGSSNEQFF	TGCAGCGTAGACAGCGGGGGCAGTTCCAATGAGCAGTTCTTC
NA	TRBJ2-7	TRBV20-1	NA	CSARDPGLMSYEQYF	TGCAGTGCTAGGGACCCGGGACTTATGTCCTACGAGCAGTACTTC
NA	TRBJ2-3	TRBV9	TRBD2	CASSVGSGLGYGDTQYF	TGTGCCAGCAGCGTAGGATCGGGACTAGGTTACGGAGATACGCAGTATTTT
few	TRBJ1-3	TRBV20-1	NA	CSATGFQGHTIYF	TGCAGTGCTACGGGTTTTCAGGGTCACACCATATATTTT
NA	TRBJ2-7	TRBV18	TRBD1	CASSFGTGRYEQYF	TGTGCCAGCTCATTCGGGACAGGGAGATACGAGCAGTACTTC
NA	TRBJ1-6	TRBV6-1	TRBD1	CASSLRDRVSPLHF	TGTGCCAGCAGTCTCCGGGACAGGGTTTCACCCCTCCACTTT
many	TRBJ2-2	TRBV12-3/TRBV12-4	NA	CASSSGTPNTGELFF	TGTGCCAGCAGCTCCGGGACTCCGAACACCGGGGAGCTGTTTTTT
few	TRBJ1-1	TRBV18	NA	CASSLQFNTEAFF	TGTGCCAGCTCGCTACAGTTTAACACTGAAGCTTTCTTT
NA	TRBJ1-2	TRBV5-1	NA	CASSSVGLNYGYTF	TGCGCCAGCAGCTCGGTGGGTCTAAACTATGGCTACACCTTC
NA	TRBJ2-3	TRBV2	TRBD2	CASTQGLPGGDTQYF	TGTGCCAGCACCCAGGGACTACCGGGAGGGGATACGCAGTATTTT
NA	TRBJ2-7	TRBV28	NA	CASSLSRRGLPYEQYF	TGTGCCAGCAGTTTAAGTAGGCGGGGGCTCCCCTACGAGCAGTACTTC
few	TRBJ2-5	TRBV20-1	NA	CSAIETQYF	TGCAGTGCTATAGAGACCCAGTACTTC
many	TRBJ1-1	TRBV20-1	NA	CSAIRDSANTEAFF	TGCAGTGCCATAAGGGACTCCGCGAACACTGAAGCTTTCTTT
NA	TRBJ1-6	TRBV6-1	NA	CASSQRSVGRRNSPLHF	TGTGCCAGCAGTCAACGGTCGGTCGGACGACGGAACTCACCCCTCCACTTT
NA	TRBJ2-3	TRBV7-2	TRBD1	CASSPGRTGPTDTQYF	TGTGCCAGCAGCCCCGGTCGGACAGGCCCCACAGATACGCAGTATTTT
many	TRBJ2-1	TRBV6-5	TRBD2	CASSYPGLADAKNEQFF	TGTGCCAGCAGTTACCCGGGACTAGCAGACGCAAAGAATGAGCAGTTCTTC
many	TRBJ1-2	TRBV4-3	NA	CASSRTVNYGYTF	TGCGCCAGCAGCCGGACAGTTAACTATGGCTACACCTTC
NA	TRBJ2-7	TRBV7-2	TRBD1	CASSLRRDRAYEQYF	TGTGCCAGCAGCTTACGCCGGGACAGGGCCTACGAGCAGTACTTC
NA	TRBJ2-1	TRBV11-2	TRBD2	CASNPTSGTTYNEQFF	TGTGCCAGCAACCCGACTAGCGGGACCACCTACAATGAGCAGTTCTTC
NA	TRBJ2-7	TRBV20-1	NA	CSARSDRKLDYEQYF	TGCAGTGCTAGAAGTGACAGGAAATTAGACTACGAGCAGTACTTC
NA	TRBJ1-1	TRBV18	NA	CASSPRLLEAFF	TGTGCCAGCTCGCCTAGACTTCTTGAAGCTTTCTTT
few	TRBJ2-5	TRBV11-2	TRBD1	CASSSLGQGETQYF	TGTGCCAGCAGCTCATTGGGACAGGGAGAGACCCAGTACTTC
few	TRBJ2-1	TRBV29-1	TRBD2	CSVRTSGKGEQFF	TGCAGCGTCAGGACTAGCGGGAAAGGTGAGCAGTTCTTC
NA	TRBJ2-7	TRBV20-1	TRBD1	CSASRDSSYEQYF	TGCAGTGCGTCGAGGGACAGCAGCTACGAGCAGTACTTC
many	TRBJ1-1	TRBV30	NA	CAWSSGVGRTEAFF	TGTGCCTGGAGTTCAGGTGTCGGTAGGACTGAAGCTTTCTTT
NA	TRBJ2-1	TRBV7-8	NA	CASRLRDTTYNEQFF	TGTGCCAGCAGGCTCCGGGACACTACCTACAATGAGCAGTTCTTC
NA	TRBJ2-1	TRBV5-1	TRBD1	CASSLAKQGWDEQFF	TGCGCCAGCAGCTTGGCGAAACAGGGGTGGGATGAGCAGTTCTTC
NA	TRBJ1-2	TRBV4-3	NA	CASSQFLGGYGYTF	TGCGCCAGCAGCCAGTTTCTAGGGGGATATGGCTACACCTTC
few	TRBJ2-5	TRBV20-1	TRBD2	CSARESGGAETQYF	TGCAGTGCTAGAGAAAGCGGGGGGGCAGAGACCCAGTACTTC
few	TRBJ1-1	TRBV10-2	NA	CASSGVSNTEAFF	TGCGCCAGCAGTGGGGTATCGAACACTGAAGCTTTCTTT
few	TRBJ1-2	TRBV29-1	TRBD1	CSVRTGDYGYTF	TGCAGCGTTAGGACAGGGGACTATGGCTACACCTTC